Each of the 18 T cell receptor beta chains below was sequenced from the same sample in a study of blood T cell repertoires in COVID-19. The table came from immunoSEQ multiplex PCR; TCRdb's copy has only in-frame clones and leaves some out. The sample yields some 97,000 clones, roughly nine tenths seen once. Sequenced: peripheral blood. These receptors were taken from a man between 45 and 60 years old with active COVID-19.

The chain joins TRBV30 to TRBJ1-3; TRBD1 aligns across 8 bases. J was trimmed by 2 bases and V by 0 bases; bases with no gene match: 0. The germline V gene encodes CDR1 GTSNPN and CDR2 SVGIG (reference sequence). This CDR3 is built from 14 residues. CDR3: CAWSVQGAGNTIYF. The CDR3 coding sequence is TGTGCCTGGAGTGTACAGGGGGCTGGAAACACCATATATTTT.

In this sample, this clone turned up once. The chain employs TRBV5-4 and TRBJ1-2, with 8 nucleotides matching TRBD1. There are 15 residues in the CDR3. CDR1 is SGHNT, CDR2 YYREEE, per germline (reference sequence). With 3 bases clipped from V and 8 bases from J, the junction kept 12 bases outside the gene matches. CDR3 sequence reads: CASSSGTGRRDGYTF. DNA of the CDR3: TGTGCCAGCAGCTCCGGGACAGGAAGGCGGGACGGCTACACCTTC.

This clone was seen only a few times. The rearrangement links TRBV19 to TRBJ2-1; 11 nucleotides align to TRBD1. The V gene's germline CDR1 is LNHDA and CDR2 SQIVND (reference sequence). J was trimmed by 4 bases and V by 4 bases; bases with no gene match: 3. The CDR3 totals 15 residues. This chain's CDR3 is CASSTGTGGYNEQFF. DNA of the CDR3: TGTGCCAGTAGTACCGGGACAGGGGGATACAATGAGCAGTTCTTC.

This CDR3 reads CASSRSTTGTRAFF. In DNA form, the CDR3 reads TGTGCCAGCAGCCGGAGTACCACAGGGACAAGGGCTTTCTTT. This chain joins TRBV6-6 and TRBJ1-1; TRBD1 is a possible D gene (6 bases). Trimming took off 6 bases at V and 11 bases at J, with 22 bases between the two ends. CDR1 is MNHNY, CDR2 SVGAGI, per germline (reference sequence). This CDR3 region has 14 residues.

The chain uses TRBV4-1 and TRBJ2-1; 12 bases match TRBD2. Unmatched junction bases numbered 5, after V lost 4 bases and J lost 4 bases. This CDR3 spans 16 amino acids. Germline-derived CDR1 and CDR2 are MGHRA and YSYEKL. DNA for the CDR3: TGCGCCAGCAGCCCCAGACTAGCGGGGGATTACAATGAGCAGTTCTTC. Translated, it gives CASSPRLAGDYNEQFF.

The chain uses TRBV27 and TRBJ1-2; D is perhaps TRBD1 (6 bases). Trimming took off 8 bases at V and 0 bases at J, with 19 bases between the two ends. This CDR3 comprises 16 residues. The germline gives CDR1 MNHEY, CDR2 SMNVEV (reference sequence). CDR3 sequence: CASGRGAGGANYGYTF. The DNA for the CDR3 is TGTGCCAGCGGGAGGGGGGCAGGCGGAGCTAACTATGGCTACACCTTC.

The genes are TRBV4-2 and TRBJ2-1, with TRBD1 as a possible D gene (6 bases). Trimming pared 0 bases from V and 1 base from J, leaving 7 bases between. The CDR3 contains 15 residues. Germline CDR1 LGHNA, CDR2 YNFKEQ. The CDR3 coding sequence is TGTGCCAGCAGCCAAGAGACAGGTTCCTACAATGAGCAGTTCTTC. It specifies CASSQETGSYNEQFF.

This sequence joins TRBV4-1 and TRBJ2-7, with D hard to call. The CDR3 loop spans 16 amino acids. The germline V gene has CDR1 MGHRA and CDR2 YSYEKL. Trimming pared 6 bases from V and 5 bases from J, leaving 23 bases between. CDR3 region: CASSYGYVNFGNEQYF. The CDR3, as DNA: TGCGCCAGCAGTTACGGGTACGTGAACTTTGGCAACGAGCAGTACTTC.

The genes are TRBV6-5 and TRBJ1-2; 9 nucleotides line up with TRBD1. In germline, CDR1 is MNHEY, CDR2 SVGAGI. CDR3 size: 15 residues. Trimming took 6 bases from V and 5 from J; bases not matched to a gene: 10. The CDR3 is CASRRSTGTGYGYTF. CDR3 nucleotide sequence: TGTGCCAGCAGAAGAAGCACCGGGACAGGGTATGGCTACACCTTC.

This clone appeared a single time. The chain links TRBV25-1 to TRBJ2-5; 7 positions agree with TRBD1. Per germline, CDR1 MGHDK and CDR2 SYGVNS. V lost 5 bases and J lost 5; bases outside the gene matches: 5. The CDR3 totals 13 residues. The CDR3 here is CASSNRGHETQYF. CDR3 coding DNA: TGTGCCAGCAGTAACAGGGGACACGAGACCCAGTACTTC. The variable domain in full, completed from reference TRBV25-1 and TRBJ2-5, reads EADIYQTPRYLVIGTGKKITLECSQTMGHDKMYWYQQDPGMELHLIHYSYGVNSTEKGDLSSESTVSRIRTEHFPLTLESARPSHTSQYLCASSNRGHETQYFGPGTRLLVL.

The V gene is TRBV7-3, the J gene TRBJ2-2, with D possibly TRBD1 on 7 matching bases. Trimming left V 1 base short and J 1 base short, with 13 bases between. Looked up from germline, CDR1 is SGHTA and CDR2 is FQGTGA. This CDR3 region has 17 residues. CDR3 DNA sequence: TGTGCCAGCAGCTTAAGTCCGGGGGACAGGAACACCGGGGAGCTGTTTTTT. As protein: CASSLSPGDRNTGELFF.

The genes are TRBV2 and TRBJ2-2; tentative D call: TRBD1 (6 bases). This CDR3 has 14 residues. Germline loops: CDR1 SNHLY, CDR2 FYNNEI. V was clipped by 7 bases and J by 4 bases, with 13 bases between them. CDR3 amino acids: CASTLQGRTGELFF. In DNA, the CDR3 is TGTGCCAGCACCCTACAGGGACGCACCGGGGAGCTGTTTTTT. The full variable domain, rest sourced from reference TRBV2 and TRBJ2-2, is EPEVTQTPSHQVTQMGQEVILRCVPISNHLYFYWYRQILGQKVEFLVSFYNNEISEKSEIFDDQFSVERPDGSNFTLKIRSTKLEDSAMYFCASTLQGRTGELFFGEGSRLTVL.

The chain couples TRBV5-4 to TRBJ2-1; TRBD1 is a possible D gene (6 bases). Trimming left V 7 bases short and J 10 bases short, with 12 bases between. Germline V gene lookup returns CDR1 SGHNT and CDR2 YYREEE (reference sequence). This CDR3 contains 11 residues. DNA for the CDR3: TGTGCCAGCGCCTTGGGGACAGAGCAGTTCTTC. It encodes CASALGTEQFF.

The gene calls are TRBV5-1 and TRBJ2-7; 8 bases fit TRBD1. Trimming at V came to 3 bases and at J to 3 bases, leaving 5 bases not matched to a gene. The CDR3 runs 14 residues. Germline V lookup: CDR1 SGHRS, CDR2 YFSETQ. This CDR3 reads CASSYTTGGYEQYF. CDR3 in DNA: TGCGCCAGCAGCTACACCACAGGGGGCTACGAGCAGTACTTC.

J is TRBJ1-5 and V is TRBV7-8; D is undetermined. V was cut by 5 bases and J by 4 bases, with 15 bases left in between. Per germline, CDR1 SGHVS and CDR2 FQNEAQ. The CDR3 sequence is 15 residues long. The CDR3 spells CASSPQISGNQPQHF. Written as DNA, the CDR3 is TGTGCCAGCAGCCCGCAGATCTCGGGGAATCAGCCCCAGCATTTT.

J is TRBJ1-4 and V is TRBV7-7; D unclear. This CDR3 is built from 15 residues. V was shortened by 6 bases and J by 6 bases, with 17 bases between the two germline ends. Germline V gene sequence: CDR1 SSHAT, CDR2 FNYEAQ (reference sequence). This chain's CDR3 is CASRPSRRGYEKLFF. The CDR3 DNA reads TGTGCCAGCAGACCCTCCCGTAGAGGATATGAAAAACTGTTTTTT. Full variable domain (outside the CDR3, taken from reference TRBV7-7 and TRBJ1-4): GAGVSQSPRYKVTKRGQDVTLRCDPISSHATLYWYQQALGQGPEFLTYFNYEAQPDKSGLPSDRFSAERPEGSISTLTIQRTEQRDSAMYRCASRPSRRGYEKLFFGSGTQLSVL.

This chain links TRBV18 with TRBJ2-1; TRBD2 might be the D (5 bases). The CDR3 contains 11 residues. V was shortened by 3 bases and J by 10 bases, with 7 bases between the two germline ends. The V gene's germline CDR1 is KGHSH and CDR2 LQKENI. The CDR3 sequence is CASSPEAEQFF. The CDR3 DNA sequence: TGTGCCAGCTCACCGGAGGCAGAGCAGTTCTTC.

The genes are TRBV5-1 and TRBJ1-1; TRBD1 aligns across 10 bases. The J segment lost 2 bases and the V segment lost 3 bases, leaving 7 bases of the junction unmatched. Germline CDR1 SGHRS, CDR2 YFSETQ. The CDR3 contains 16 residues. CDR3 in DNA: TGCGCCAGCAGCTGGGACAGGGGAAACTTAAACACTGAAGCTTTCTTT. Its protein is CASSWDRGNLNTEAFF.